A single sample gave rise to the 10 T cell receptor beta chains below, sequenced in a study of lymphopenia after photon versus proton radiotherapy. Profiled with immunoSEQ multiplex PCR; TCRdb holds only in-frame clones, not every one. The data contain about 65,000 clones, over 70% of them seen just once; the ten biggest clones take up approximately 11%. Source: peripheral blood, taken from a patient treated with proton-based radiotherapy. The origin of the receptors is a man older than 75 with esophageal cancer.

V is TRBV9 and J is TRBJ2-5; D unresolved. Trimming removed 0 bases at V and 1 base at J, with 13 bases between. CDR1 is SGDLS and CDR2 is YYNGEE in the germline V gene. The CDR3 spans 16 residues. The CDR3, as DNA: TGTGCCAGCAGCGTAGGTCGTAACATACCCCAAGAGACCCAGTACTTC. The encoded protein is CASSVGRNIPQETQYF.

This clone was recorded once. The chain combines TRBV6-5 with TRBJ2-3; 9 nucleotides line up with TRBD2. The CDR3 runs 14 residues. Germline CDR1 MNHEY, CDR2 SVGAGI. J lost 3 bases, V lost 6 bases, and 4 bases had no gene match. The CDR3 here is CASRVAGATDTQYF. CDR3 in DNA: TGTGCCAGCAGGGTAGCGGGAGCAACAGATACGCAGTATTTT.

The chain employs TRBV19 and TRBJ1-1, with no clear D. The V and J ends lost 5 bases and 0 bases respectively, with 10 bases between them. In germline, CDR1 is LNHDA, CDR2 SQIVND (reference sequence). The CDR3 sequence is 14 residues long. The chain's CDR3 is CASSPLGLNTEAFF. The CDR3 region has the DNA TGTGCCAGTAGTCCCCTGGGGTTGAACACTGAAGCTTTCTTT.

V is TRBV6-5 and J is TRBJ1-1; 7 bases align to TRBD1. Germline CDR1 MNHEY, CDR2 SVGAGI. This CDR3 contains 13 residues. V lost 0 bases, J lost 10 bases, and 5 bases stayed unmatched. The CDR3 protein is CASSYSSPGGAFF. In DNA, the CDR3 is TGTGCCAGCAGTTACTCGAGTCCAGGGGGAGCTTTCTTT.

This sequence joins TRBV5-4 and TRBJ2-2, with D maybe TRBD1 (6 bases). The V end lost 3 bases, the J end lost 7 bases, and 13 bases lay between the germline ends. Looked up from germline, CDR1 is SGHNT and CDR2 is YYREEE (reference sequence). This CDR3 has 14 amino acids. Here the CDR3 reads CASSSGQIYGELFF. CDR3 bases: TGTGCCAGCAGCTCCGGACAGATTTACGGGGAGCTGTTTTTT.

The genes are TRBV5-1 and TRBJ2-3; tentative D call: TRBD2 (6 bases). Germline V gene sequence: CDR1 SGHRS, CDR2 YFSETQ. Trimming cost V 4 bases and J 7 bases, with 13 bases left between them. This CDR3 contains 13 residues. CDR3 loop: CASSLPGLHTQYF. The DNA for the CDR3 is TGCGCCAGCAGCCTACCGGGACTCCATACGCAGTATTTT.

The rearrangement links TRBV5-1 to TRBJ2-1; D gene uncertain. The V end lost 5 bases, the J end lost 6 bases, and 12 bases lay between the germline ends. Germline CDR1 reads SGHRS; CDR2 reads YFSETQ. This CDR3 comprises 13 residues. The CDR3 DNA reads TGCGCCAGCAGGGACCAGCACTTCAATGAGCAGTTCTTC. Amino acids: CASRDQHFNEQFF.

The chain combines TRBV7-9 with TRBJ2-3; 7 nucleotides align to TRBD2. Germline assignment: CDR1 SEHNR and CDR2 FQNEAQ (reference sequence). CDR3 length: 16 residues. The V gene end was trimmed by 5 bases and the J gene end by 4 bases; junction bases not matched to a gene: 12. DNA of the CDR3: TGTGCCAGCAGCCCATCTTGGGGGAGGGCCCCAGATACGCAGTATTTT. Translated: CASSPSWGRAPDTQYF.

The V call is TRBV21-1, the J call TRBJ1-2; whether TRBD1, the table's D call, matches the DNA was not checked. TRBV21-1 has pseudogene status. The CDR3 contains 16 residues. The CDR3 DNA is TGTGCCAGCCCCTACAGGGGGGACTTTATTAACTATGGCTACACCTTC. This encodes CASPYRGDFINYGYTF.

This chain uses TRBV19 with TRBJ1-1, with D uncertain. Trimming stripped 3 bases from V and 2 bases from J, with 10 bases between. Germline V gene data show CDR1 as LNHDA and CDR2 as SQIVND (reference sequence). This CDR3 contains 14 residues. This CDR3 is CASSIGEYNTEAFF. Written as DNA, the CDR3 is TGTGCCAGTAGTATTGGGGAGTATAACACTGAAGCTTTCTTT. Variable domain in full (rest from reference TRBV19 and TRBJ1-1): DGGITQSPKYLFRKEGQNVTLSCEQNLNHDAMYWYRQDPGQGLRLIYYSQIVNDFQKGDIAEGYSVSREKKESFPLTVTSAQKNPTAFYLCASSIGEYNTEAFFGQGTRLTVV.